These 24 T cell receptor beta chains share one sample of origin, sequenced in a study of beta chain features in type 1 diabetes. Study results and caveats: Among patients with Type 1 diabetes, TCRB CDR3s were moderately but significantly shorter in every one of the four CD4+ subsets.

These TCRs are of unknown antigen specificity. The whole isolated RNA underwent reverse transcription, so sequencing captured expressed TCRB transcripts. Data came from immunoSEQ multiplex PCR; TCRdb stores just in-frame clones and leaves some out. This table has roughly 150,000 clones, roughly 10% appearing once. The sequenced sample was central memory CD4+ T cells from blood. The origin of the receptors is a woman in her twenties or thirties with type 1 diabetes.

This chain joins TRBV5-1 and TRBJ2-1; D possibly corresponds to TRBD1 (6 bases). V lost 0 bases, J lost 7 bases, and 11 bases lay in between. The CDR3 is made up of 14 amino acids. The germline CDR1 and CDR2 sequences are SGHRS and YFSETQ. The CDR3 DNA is TGCGCCAGCAGCTTGGCAAACAGGGAAAATGAGCAGTTCTTC. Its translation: CASSLANRENEQFF.

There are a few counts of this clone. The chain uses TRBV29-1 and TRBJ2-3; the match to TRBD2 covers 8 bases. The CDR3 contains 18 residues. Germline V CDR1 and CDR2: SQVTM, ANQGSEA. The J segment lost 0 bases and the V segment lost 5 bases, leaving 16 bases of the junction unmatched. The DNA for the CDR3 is TGCAGCGTTCAACCAACTAGCGGATTTATGATTAGCACAGATACGCAGTATTTT. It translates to CSVQPTSGFMISTDTQYF.

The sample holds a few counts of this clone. The CDR3 region is CASSLALGASGGKLFF. The CDR3 coding sequence is TGTGCCAGCAGCTTAGCCCTCGGGGCCTCCGGGGGAAAACTGTTTTTT. The V and J genes are TRBV7-9 and TRBJ1-4; weak D call: TRBD1 (5 bases). Per germline, CDR1 SEHNR and CDR2 FQNEAQ (reference sequence). This CDR3 is 16 amino acids long. The V gene lost 0 bases and the J gene lost 10 bases, with 18 bases spanning the gap.

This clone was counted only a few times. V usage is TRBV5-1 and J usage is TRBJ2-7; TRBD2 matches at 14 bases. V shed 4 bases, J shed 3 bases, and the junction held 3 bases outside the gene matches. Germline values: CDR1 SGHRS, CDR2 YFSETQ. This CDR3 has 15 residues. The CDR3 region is CASSRGTSGSYEQYF. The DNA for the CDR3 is TGCGCCAGCAGCCGGGGGACTAGCGGGAGCTACGAGCAGTACTTC.

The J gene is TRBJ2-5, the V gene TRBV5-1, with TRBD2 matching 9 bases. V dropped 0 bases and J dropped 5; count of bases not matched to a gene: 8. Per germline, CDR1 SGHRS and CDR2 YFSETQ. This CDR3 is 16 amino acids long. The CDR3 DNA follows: TGCGCCAGCAGCTTGGGTGGTAGCGGGAGATACGAGACCCAGTACTTC. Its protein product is CASSLGGSGRYETQYF.

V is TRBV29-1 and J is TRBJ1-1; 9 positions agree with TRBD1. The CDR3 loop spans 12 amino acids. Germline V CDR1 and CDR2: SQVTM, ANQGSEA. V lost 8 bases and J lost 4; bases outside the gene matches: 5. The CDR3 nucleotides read TGCAGCCTCGGACAGGGGTTCACTGAAGCTTTCTTT. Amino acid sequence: CSLGQGFTEAFF.

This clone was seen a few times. CDR3 DNA: TGTGCCAGCAGATACGGACAGGACACTGAAGCTTTCTTT. Amino acids: CASRYGQDTEAFF. The chain recombines TRBV2 with TRBJ1-1, with 7 nucleotides matching TRBD1. V trimming: 6 bases; J trimming: 3 bases; junction bases outside the gene matches: 4. The CDR3 is 13 residues long. Germline CDR1 and CDR2: SNHLY and FYNNEI.

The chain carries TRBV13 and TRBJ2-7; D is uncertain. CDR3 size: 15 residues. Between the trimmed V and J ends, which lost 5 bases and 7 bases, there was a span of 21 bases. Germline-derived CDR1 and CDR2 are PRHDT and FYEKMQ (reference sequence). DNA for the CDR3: TGTGCCAGCAGCCTAGTTCGCCGGGTCTTGAGGGAGCAGTACTTC. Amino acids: CASSLVRRVLREQYF.

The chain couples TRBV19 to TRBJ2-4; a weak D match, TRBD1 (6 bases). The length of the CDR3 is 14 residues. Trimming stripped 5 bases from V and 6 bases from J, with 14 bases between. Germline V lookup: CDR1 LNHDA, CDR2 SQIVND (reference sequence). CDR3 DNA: TGTGCCAGTAGTGTAACAGGGTTGGGAAACATTCAGTACTTC. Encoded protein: CASSVTGLGNIQYF.

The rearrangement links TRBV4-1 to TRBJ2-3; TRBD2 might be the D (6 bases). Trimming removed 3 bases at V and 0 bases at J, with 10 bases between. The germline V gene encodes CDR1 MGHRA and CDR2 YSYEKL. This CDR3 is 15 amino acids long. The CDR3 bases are TGCGCCAGCAGCCAGCGGGACTTTAGCACAGATACGCAGTATTTT. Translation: CASSQRDFSTDTQYF.

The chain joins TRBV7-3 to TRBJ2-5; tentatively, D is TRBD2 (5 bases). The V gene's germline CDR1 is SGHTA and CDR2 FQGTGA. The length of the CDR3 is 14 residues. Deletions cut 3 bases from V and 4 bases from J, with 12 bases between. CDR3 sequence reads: CASSLSGMGETQYF. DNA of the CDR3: TGTGCCAGCAGCTTGTCGGGAATGGGAGAGACCCAGTACTTC.

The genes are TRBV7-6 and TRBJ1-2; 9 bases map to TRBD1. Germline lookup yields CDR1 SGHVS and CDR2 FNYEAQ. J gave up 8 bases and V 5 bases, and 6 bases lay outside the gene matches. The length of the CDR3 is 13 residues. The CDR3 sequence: CASSPGQGYGYTF. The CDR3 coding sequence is TGTGCCAGCAGCCCAGGACAGGGGTACGGCTACACCTTC.

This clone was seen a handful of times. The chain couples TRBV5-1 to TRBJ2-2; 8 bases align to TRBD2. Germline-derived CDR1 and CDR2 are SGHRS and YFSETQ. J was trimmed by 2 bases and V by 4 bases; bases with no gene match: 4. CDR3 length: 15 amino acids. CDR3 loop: CASSPGTRNTGELFF. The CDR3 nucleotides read TGCGCCAGCAGCCCCGGGACTAGAAACACCGGGGAGCTGTTTTTT.

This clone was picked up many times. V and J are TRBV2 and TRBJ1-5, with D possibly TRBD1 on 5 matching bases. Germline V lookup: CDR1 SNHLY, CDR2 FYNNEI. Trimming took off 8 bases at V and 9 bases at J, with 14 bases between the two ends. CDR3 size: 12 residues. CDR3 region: CASQGTSTPQHF. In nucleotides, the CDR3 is TGTGCCAGCCAAGGGACTTCCACGCCCCAGCATTTT.

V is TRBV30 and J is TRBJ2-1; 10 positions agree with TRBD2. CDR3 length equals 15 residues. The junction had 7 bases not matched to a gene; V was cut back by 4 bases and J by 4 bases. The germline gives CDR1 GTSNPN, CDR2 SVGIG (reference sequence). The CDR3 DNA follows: TGTGCCTGGAAGCTCCTAGCGGGAGCTTACAATGAGCAGTTCTTC. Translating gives CAWKLLAGAYNEQFF.

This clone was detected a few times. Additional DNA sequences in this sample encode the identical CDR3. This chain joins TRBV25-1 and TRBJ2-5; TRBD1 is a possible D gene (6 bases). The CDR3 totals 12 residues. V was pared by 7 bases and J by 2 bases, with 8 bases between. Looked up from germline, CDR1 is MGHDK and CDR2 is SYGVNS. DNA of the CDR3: TGTGCCAGCAATAGGGGGCAAGAGACCCAGTACTTC. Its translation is CASNRGQETQYF.

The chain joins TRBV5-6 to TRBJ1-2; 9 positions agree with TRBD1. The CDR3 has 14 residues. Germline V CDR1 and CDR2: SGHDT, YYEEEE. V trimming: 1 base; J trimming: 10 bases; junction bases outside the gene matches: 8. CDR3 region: CASSLTGQGWDYTF. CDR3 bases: TGTGCCAGCAGCTTGACGGGACAGGGCTGGGACTACACCTTC.

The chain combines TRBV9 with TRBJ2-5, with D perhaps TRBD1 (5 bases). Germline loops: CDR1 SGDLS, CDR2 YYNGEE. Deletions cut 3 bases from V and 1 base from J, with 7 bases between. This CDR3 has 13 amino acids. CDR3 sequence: CASSGQSQETQYF. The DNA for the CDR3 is TGTGCCAGCAGCGGACAGAGCCAAGAGACCCAGTACTTC.

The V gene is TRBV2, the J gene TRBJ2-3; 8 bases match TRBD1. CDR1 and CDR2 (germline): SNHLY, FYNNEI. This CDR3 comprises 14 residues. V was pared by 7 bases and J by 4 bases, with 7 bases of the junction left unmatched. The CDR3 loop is CASILLQGADTQYF. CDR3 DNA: TGTGCCAGCATCCTACTACAGGGGGCAGATACGCAGTATTTT.

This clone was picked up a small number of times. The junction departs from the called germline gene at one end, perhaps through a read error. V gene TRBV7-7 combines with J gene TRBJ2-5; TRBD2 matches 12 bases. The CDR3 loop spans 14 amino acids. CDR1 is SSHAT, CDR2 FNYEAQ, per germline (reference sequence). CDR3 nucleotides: TGTGCTAGCAGCATGACTAGCGGGGGAGAGACCCAGTACTTC. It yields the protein CASSMTSGGETQYF.

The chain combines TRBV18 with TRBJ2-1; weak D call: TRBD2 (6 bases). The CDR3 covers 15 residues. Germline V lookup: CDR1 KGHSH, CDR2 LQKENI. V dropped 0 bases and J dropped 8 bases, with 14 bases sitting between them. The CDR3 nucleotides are TGTGCCAGCTCACCACCGGTCGGGAGTGGGGATGAGCAGTTCTTC. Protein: CASSPPVGSGDEQFF.

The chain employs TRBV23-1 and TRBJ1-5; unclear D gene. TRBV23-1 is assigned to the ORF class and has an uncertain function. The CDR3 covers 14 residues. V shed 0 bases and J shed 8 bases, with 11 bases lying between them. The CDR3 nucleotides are TGCGCCAGCAGTCAATCTTGGGGAGTGGAGCCCCAGCATTTT. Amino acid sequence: CASSQSWGVEPQHF.

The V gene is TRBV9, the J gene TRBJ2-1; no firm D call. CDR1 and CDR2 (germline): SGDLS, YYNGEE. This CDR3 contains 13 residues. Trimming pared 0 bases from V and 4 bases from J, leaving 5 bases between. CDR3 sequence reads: CASSVDRYNEQFF. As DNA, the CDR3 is TGTGCCAGCAGCGTAGATAGATACAATGAGCAGTTCTTC.

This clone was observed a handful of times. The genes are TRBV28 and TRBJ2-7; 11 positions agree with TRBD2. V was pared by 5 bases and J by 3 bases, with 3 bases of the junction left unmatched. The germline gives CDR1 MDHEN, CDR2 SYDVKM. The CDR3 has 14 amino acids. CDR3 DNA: TGTGCCAGCAGTGGGACTAGCGGTCTCTACGAGCAGTACTTC. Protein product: CASSGTSGLYEQYF.